The 27 T cell receptor beta chains below come from one sample, sequenced in a study of T-cell reconstitution after alpha-beta-depleted transplantation in children (dated by TCRdb to 2016 to 2017). Library creation used PCR. The instrument was an Illumina HiSeq 2500. To normalize quantification of the TCRbeta repertoire, the TCR libraries were built with molecular barcoding that relied on unique molecular identifiers. TCRdb reran the public reads through fastp at Q25 and MiXCR, keeping productive beta chains. Each CDR3 protein appears once, grouped with its most common genes and DNA. Counted in this sample were about 260,000 distinct CDR3 sequences; roughly 11% of them appeared once. About 25% of the sample is held by the ten biggest clonotypes. Per the publication, the treatment or condition label means: allogeneic hematopoietic cell transplantation with graft depleted of TCRalphabeta T cells and CD19 B cells.

Sequencing used peripheral blood, obtained 180 days after TCRalphabeta/CD19-depleted stem cell transplant. These receptor sequences come from a male patient under 10 years old who had a stem cell transplant for chronic granulomatous disease, so the T cells may come from the graft donor.

This clonotype was detected ten times or more. The chain combines TRBV27 with TRBJ2-3, with 14 bases fitting TRBD2. The CDR3 runs 16 residues. Germline assignment: CDR1 MNHEY and CDR2 SMNVEV (reference sequence). V shed 4 bases, J shed 7 bases, and the junction held 7 bases outside the gene matches. CDR3 sequence: CASSSTGLAGGYTQYF. The CDR3 coding sequence is TGTGCCAGCAGTTCTACTGGACTAGCGGGGGGCTATACGCAGTATTTT.

The count of this clonotype is one. A much bigger clone sits one base away, suggesting this may be a read error. V is TRBV12-3 or TRBV12-4 and J is TRBJ2-3; 7 nucleotides align to TRBD1. The CDR3 has 19 residues. The DNA of the CDR3 is TGTACCAGCAGTCCCAACAGGGGAAGTCGCGGGTCCGGCACAGATACGCAGTATTTT. It codes for CTSSPNRGSRGSGTDTQYF.

This clonotype was recorded many times. J is TRBJ2-7 and V is TRBV7-2; no clear D. The CDR3 extends over 12 amino acids. Germline V gene sequence: CDR1 SGHTA, CDR2 FQGNSA. Deletions cut 2 bases from V and 5 bases from J, with 7 bases between. CDR3 DNA sequence: TGTGCCAGCAGCTTAACTCTCGACGAGCAGTACTTC. Its translation is CASSLTLDEQYF.

This clonotype appeared many times. The chain recombines TRBV28 with TRBJ1-1; the D gene is possibly TRBD1 (5 bases). V was pared by 2 bases and J by 7 bases, with 8 bases between. The CDR3 is 12 residues long. Germline lookup yields CDR1 MDHEN and CDR2 SYDVKM. CDR3 in amino acids: CASSLERGEAFF. The CDR3 DNA reads TGTGCCAGCAGTTTAGAAAGGGGTGAAGCTTTCTTT.

To note about this clonotype: It may be a read error: a sequence one base away is much more abundant. The rearrangement joins TRBV6-2 or TRBV6-3 to TRBJ1-1; D is unclear. V shed 4 bases and J shed 7 bases, with 7 bases lying between them. The germline V gene encodes CDR1 MNHEY and CDR2 SVGEGT. This CDR3 has 11 amino acids. The CDR3, as DNA: TGTGCCAGCAGTTTTCTGGGTGAAGCTTTCTTT. It yields the protein CASSFLGEAFF.

This clonotype was observed at least ten times. The gene calls are TRBV6-5 and TRBJ2-2; possibly TRBD1 or TRBD2 for D (5 bases each). Germline V gives CDR1 MNHEY, CDR2 SVGAGI. V shed 4 bases and J shed 6 bases, with 12 bases lying between them. There are 14 residues in the CDR3. The CDR3 coding sequence is TGTGCCAGCAGTTCCCTGAGGGGAGCCGGGGAGCTGTTTTTT. Its protein product is CASSSLRGAGELFF.

Note on this clonotype: This may be a read error, as it is one base from a much larger clone. The V and J genes are TRBV28 and TRBJ2-7; TRBD2 matches at 10 bases. CDR1 and CDR2 (germline): MDHEN, SYDVKM. This CDR3 contains 16 residues. The CDR3 DNA follows: TGTGCCAGCAGATTATCCGGACTAGCGGTGGTTTACGAGCAGTACTTC. Encoded protein: CASRLSGLAVVYEQYF.

The table lists this clonotype with many counts. The V gene is TRBV29-1, the J gene TRBJ2-3; D is possibly TRBD2 (6 bases). With 8 bases removed from V and 4 bases from J, the gap between germline ends came to 10 bases. The CDR3 covers 11 residues. CDR1 SQVTM and CDR2 ANQGSEA come from the germline V gene. CDR3 coding DNA: TGCAGCTTCCAGCGGGCAGATACGCAGTATTTT. Protein sequence: CSFQRADTQYF.

This clonotype was observed many times. V gene TRBV7-2 combines with J gene TRBJ2-7; no definite D call. Trimming stripped 1 base from V and 1 base from J, with 11 bases between. The CDR3 totals 15 residues. The V gene's germline CDR1 is SGHTA and CDR2 FQGNSA. The CDR3 DNA sequence: TGTGCCAGCAGCTTAGGGCTTTTGTATTCCTACGAGCAGTACTTC. Its translation: CASSLGLLYSYEQYF.

This clonotype was observed at least ten times. The chain has TRBV28 and TRBJ2-3; D may be TRBD1 (6 bases). The V end lost 6 bases, the J end lost 0 bases, and 13 bases lay between the germline ends. CDR1 is MDHEN, CDR2 SYDVKM, per germline. The CDR3 is made up of 15 amino acids. The chain's CDR3 is CASSRTEPSTDTQYF. In nucleotides, the CDR3 is TGTGCCAGCAGCCGGACAGAGCCTAGCACAGATACGCAGTATTTT.

This clonotype was detected many times. J is TRBJ2-4 and V is TRBV12-3 or TRBV12-4, with 13 positions matching TRBD2. J gave up 3 bases and V 7 bases, and 3 bases lay outside the gene matches. The CDR3 is 15 residues long. The CDR3 spells CASKTSGRFKNIQYF. DNA for the CDR3: TGTGCCAGCAAGACTAGCGGGAGGTTCAAAAACATTCAGTACTTC.

This clonotype has more than one count but fewer than ten. In DNA, the CDR3 is TGTGCCAGCAAGTACGTGGTGGAGACCCAGTACTTC. It encodes CASKYVVETQYF. J is TRBJ2-5 and V is TRBV2; D gene uncertain. Trimming stripped 7 bases from V and 5 bases from J, with 11 bases between. Looked up from germline, CDR1 is SNHLY and CDR2 is FYNNEI. This CDR3 is built from 12 residues.

This clonotype showed up many times. The chain employs TRBV20-1 and TRBJ2-1; D is possibly TRBD2 (5 bases). The CDR3 is made up of 12 amino acids. Looked up from germline, CDR1 is DFQATT and CDR2 is SNEGSKA (reference sequence). V lost 5 bases to trimming and J lost 8 bases, with 13 bases between them. CDR3 sequence reads: CSAAGVAYEQFF. CDR3 in DNA: TGCAGTGCTGCGGGCGTGGCTTATGAGCAGTTCTTC.

Ten or more counts support this clonotype. This chain links TRBV9 with TRBJ2-2; D unclear. Germline CDR1 is SGDLS and CDR2 is YYNGEE. The CDR3 loop spans 13 amino acids. V was pared by 3 bases and J by 5 bases, with 8 bases between. The CDR3 nucleotides read TGTGCCAGCAGCGCAGCCCTAACCGGGGAGCTGTTTTTT. It codes for CASSAALTGELFF.

There are a few counts of this clonotype. The chain is built from TRBV4-2 and TRBJ1-5; TRBD1 might be the D (5 bases). Trimming removed 5 bases from V and 2 bases from J, with 10 bases in between. The CDR3 consists of 14 residues. Germline-derived CDR1 and CDR2 are LGHNA and YNFKEQ. The CDR3 sequence is CASSSGWRNQPQHF. CDR3 bases: TGTGCCAGCAGCTCAGGGTGGCGCAATCAGCCCCAGCATTTT.

The rearrangement links TRBV29-1 to TRBJ1-2, with D unresolved. The CDR3 covers 13 residues. The V gene's germline CDR1 is SQVTM and CDR2 ANQGSEA. The V and J ends lost 5 bases and 0 bases respectively, with 10 bases between them. The CDR3 is CSVSRETNYGYTF. In nucleotides, the CDR3 is TGCAGCGTTTCCCGGGAAACTAACTATGGCTACACCTTC.

This clonotype was counted at least ten times. CDR3 DNA: TGCAGCCCGGGTGGCTACACCTTC. Its translation is CSPGGYTF. The V gene is TRBV29-1, the J gene TRBJ1-2, with D unclear. This CDR3 has 8 residues. Trimming cost V 8 bases and J 7 bases, with 5 bases left between them. The germline V gene encodes CDR1 SQVTM and CDR2 ANQGSEA.

In its sample, this clonotype was seen many times. The chain uses TRBV7-3 and TRBJ2-2; no reliable D call. The germline V and J ends were trimmed by 1 base and 3 bases, with 3 bases remaining between them. Germline CDR1 SGHTA, CDR2 FQGTGA. CDR3 size: 13 residues. CDR3 nucleotide sequence: TGTGCCAGCAGCTTAAGGGACACCGGGGAGCTGTTTTTT. Translating gives CASSLRDTGELFF.

Ten or more counts support this clonotype. This rearrangement joins TRBV12-3 or TRBV12-4 to TRBJ2-7, with D tentatively TRBD1 (5 bases). The CDR3 runs 12 residues. Between the trimmed V and J ends, which lost 6 bases and 2 bases, there was a span of 8 bases. CDR3 amino acids: CASSEDTYEQYF. The DNA of the CDR3 is TGTGCCAGCAGCGAGGACACCTACGAGCAGTACTTC.

This clonotype showed up many times. The chain uses TRBV20-1 and TRBJ2-7, with 9 bases that match TRBD1. This CDR3 is 15 amino acids long. Unmatched junction bases numbered 8, after V lost 2 bases and J lost 3 bases. Per germline, CDR1 DFQATT and CDR2 SNEGSKA (reference sequence). CDR3 amino acids: CSARPIGQGFYEQYF. The DNA of the CDR3 is TGCAGTGCTAGACCGATCGGACAGGGGTTCTACGAGCAGTACTTC.

This clonotype showed up just a few times. The chain combines TRBV2 with TRBJ2-3, with 8 bases identical to TRBD1. V was pared by 7 bases and J by 1 base, with 7 bases of the junction left unmatched. Germline loops: CDR1 SNHLY, CDR2 FYNNEI. The CDR3 is 15 amino acids. CDR3 bases: TGTGCCAGCACCTTGGACAGGGTTGGCACAGATACGCAGTATTTT. Encoded protein: CASTLDRVGTDTQYF.

At least ten counts were recorded for this clonotype. The chain is built from TRBV3-1 and TRBJ2-4; no clear D. V lost 0 bases, J lost 0 bases, and 9 bases lay in between. Germline V CDR1 and CDR2: LGHDT, YNNKEL (reference sequence). This CDR3 has 16 residues. The CDR3 DNA is TGTGCCAGCAGCCAAGATAGGGTTCTAGCCAAAAACATTCAGTACTTC. Protein sequence: CASSQDRVLAKNIQYF. The whole variable domain, remainder taken from reference TRBV3-1 and TRBJ2-4, is DTAVSQTPKYLVTQMGNDKSIKCEQNLGHDTMYWYKQDSKKFLKIMFSYNNKELIINETVPNRFSPKSPDKAHLNLHINSLELGDSAVYFCASSQDRVLAKNIQYFGAGTRLSVL.

There are many counts of this clonotype. CDR3 nucleotide sequence: TGTGCCAGCAGCCAAGAAGGTCGGGGGGGAGGGACTGAGCAGTTCTTC. Residues: CASSQEGRGGGTEQFF. The chain couples TRBV4-2 to TRBJ2-1; the match to TRBD2 covers 8 bases. The CDR3 consists of 16 residues. Germline V gene data show CDR1 as LGHNA and CDR2 as YNFKEQ. Trimming cost V 0 bases and J 9 bases; bases outside gene matches: 10.

This clonotype showed up many times. The chain uses TRBV20-1 and TRBJ2-3, with 7 bases identical to TRBD2. The germline gives CDR1 DFQATT, CDR2 SNEGSKA (reference sequence). This CDR3 contains 14 residues. Germline trimming cut 3 bases from V and 6 bases from J; bases unmatched to any gene: 9. The CDR3 protein is CSARKGGRGDTQYF. The CDR3 region has the DNA TGCAGTGCTAGGAAGGGAGGGAGGGGCGATACGCAGTATTTT.

The sample holds many counts of this clonotype. The J gene is TRBJ2-7, the V gene TRBV20-1; TRBD1 or TRBD2 may be the D gene (5 bases each). The CDR3 spans 17 residues. Trimming left V 0 bases short and J 1 base short, with 19 bases between. Germline CDR1 reads DFQATT; CDR2 reads SNEGSKA (reference sequence). The CDR3 region is CSARDPMGRVMSYEQYF. In nucleotides, the CDR3 is TGCAGTGCTAGAGACCCTATGGGACGGGTAATGTCCTACGAGCAGTACTTC.

This clonotype was observed at least ten times. The chain carries TRBV5-1 and TRBJ1-1; TRBD1 might be the D (5 bases). Germline CDR1 SGHRS, CDR2 YFSETQ. The CDR3 is 12 amino acids. V shed 5 bases and J shed 10 bases, with 15 bases lying between them. CDR3 region: CASRAGGTAAFF. CDR3 bases: TGCGCCAGCAGAGCTGGGGGTACCGCAGCTTTCTTT.

This clonotype was counted ten times or more. J is TRBJ2-1 and V is TRBV6-5, with 13 bases fitting TRBD2. This CDR3 region has 15 residues. V trimming: 2 bases; J trimming: 9 bases; junction bases outside the gene matches: 4. Germline V CDR1 and CDR2: MNHEY, SVGAGI. The CDR3 DNA is TGTGCCAGCAGTTACACTAGCGGGGGGGTTGCTGAGCAGTTCTTC. This encodes CASSYTSGGVAEQFF.